Listed below are T cell receptor beta chains from one sample, sequenced in a study of low-dose radiotherapy and immunotherapy resistance in tumors. TCRdb re-called the reads through MiXCR, storing one row per CDR3 protein. The sample contains about 46,000 distinct CDR3 sequences, 10% to 15% of which appear only once. The starting material was PBMCs, obtained before treatment. The source is a female donor with ovarian cancer. The CDR3 runs from the conserved cysteine through the conserved F or W. D genes are given only for firm matches. Some rows have no size entry. The others give once, few or many, or a class for an expanded clone.

TRBJ2-7 TRBV5-1 . many TGCGCCAGCAGCTTGGAGGCGGGGAGTCACGAGCAGTACTTC CASSLEAGSHEQYF
TRBJ2-3 TRBV7-3 . many TGTGCCAGCAGCTTACGCCCAGGCACAGATACGCAGTATTTT CASSLRPGTDTQYF
TRBJ2-1 TRBV10-1 . many TGCGCCAGCAGTGAGTCCTCTAGGGGACGGATGATATACAATGAGCAGTTCTTC CASSESSRGRMIYNEQFF
TRBJ2-1 TRBV24-1 . many TGTGCCACCAGTGATTTGCAAGGACAGCCGTACAATGAGCAGTTCTTC CATSDLQGQPYNEQFF
TRBJ2-5 TRBV18 TRBD1 once TGTGCCAGCTCAGTGACAGGGGCCGAGACCCAGTACTTC CASSVTGAETQYF
TRBJ2-3 TRBV3-1 . many TGTGCCAGCAGCCAAGAAGTTAGTGGCACAGATACGCAGTATTTT CASSQEVSGTDTQYF
TRBJ2-7 TRBV30 . many TGTGCCTGGAGTGTACCGGGGACCGGGTTCGAGCAGTACTTC CAWSVPGTGFEQYF
TRBJ1-2 TRBV30 . many TGTGCCTGGAGTGTATACAGGGATGGCTACACCTTC CAWSVYRDGYTF
TRBJ2-5 TRBV10-3 TRBD1 many TGTGCCATCAGTGAGGACAGGGGGCAAGAGACCCAGTACTTC CAISEDRGQETQYF
TRBJ1-5 TRBV29-1 . few TGCAGCGTTGGACAGTCTAGCAATCAGCCCCAGCATTTT CSVGQSSNQPQHF
TRBJ2-2 TRBV27 . many TGTGCCAGCAGTTCGGGACAGAACACCGGGGAGCTGTTTTTT CASSSGQNTGELFF
TRBJ2-1 TRBV6-5 . many TGTGCCAGCAGTCCTAGCGCCAGCTCCTACAATGAGCAGTTCTTC CASSPSASSYNEQFF
TRBJ2-2 TRBV20-1 TRBD1 many TGCAGTGCTAGAGACACCTTAACAGGGGGAAACACCGGGGAGCTGTTTTTT CSARDTLTGGNTGELFF
TRBJ2-1 TRBV20-1 . many TGCAGTGCTGATTACAATGAGCAGTTCTTC CSADYNEQFF
TRBJ1-1 TRBV2 . many TGTGCCAGCAGCCGGGGGCGGCTGAACACTGAAGCTTTCTTT CASSRGRLNTEAFF
TRBJ1-5 TRBV10-3 . many TGTGCCATCAGTGAGGTCCCCGGGGGTGGCAATCAGCCCCAGCATTTT CAISEVPGGGNQPQHF
TRBJ2-1 TRBV5-1 TRBD2 many TGCGCCAGCAGCGTCGAGGCTAGCGGGTTGAGTGAGCAGTTCTTC CASSVEASGLSEQFF
TRBJ2-3 TRBV14 . many TGTGCCAGCAGCGTATACACAGATACGCAGTATTTT CASSVYTDTQYF
TRBJ1-1 TRBV5-1 TRBD1 many TGCGCCAGCAGCCTACAGGGGGAGACCACTGAAGCTTTCTTT CASSLQGETTEAFF
TRBJ2-2 TRBV5-6 TRBD2 . TGTGCCAGCAGCTTGGTTGCGGGAGTACCCGGGGAGCTGTTTTTT CASSLVAGVPGELFF
TRBJ1-4 TRBV25-1 TRBD1 . TGTGCCAGCGGAATAAAGGGGGCTGAAAAACTGTTTTTT CASGIKGAEKLFF
TRBJ2-2 TRBV19 TRBD2 . TGTGCCAGTAGTTCCCAACTAGCGGGGACGAACACCGGGGAGCTGTTTTTT CASSSQLAGTNTGELFF
TRBJ2-1 TRBV7-2 . many TGTGCCAGCAGCTTTAACAGGGACAATGAGCAGTTCTTC CASSFNRDNEQFF
TRBJ2-3 TRBV20-1 TRBD2 many TGCAGTGCCCAACTAGCGGGCCCAGATACGCAGTATTTT CSAQLAGPDTQYF
TRBJ2-3 TRBV4-1 TRBD2 many TGCGCCAGCAGCCGAAGCGGGGTTCCCACAGATACGCAGTATTTT CASSRSGVPTDTQYF
TRBJ1-1 TRBV12-5 . many TGTGCTAGTGGTTCGGACAAGGTCATGAACACTGAAGCTTTCTTT CASGSDKVMNTEAFF
TRBJ2-1 TRBV9 . many TGTGCCAGCAGCGTAGACGGTCCGTACAATGAGCAGTTCTTC CASSVDGPYNEQFF
TRBJ2-3 TRBV3-1 TRBD2 few TGTGCCAGCAGCCCGCGGAGACTAGCGGGGCGCACAGATACGCAGTATTTT CASSPRRLAGRTDTQYF
TRBJ2-6 TRBV30 TRBD2 many TGTGCCTGGAGTGTAGCGGGGCTCCTCTCTGGGGCCAACGTCCTGACTTTC CAWSVAGLLSGANVLTF
TRBJ2-1 TRBV11-2 TRBD2 many TGTGCCAGCAGCTGGACTAGCGGGGGGGCCAATGAGCAGTTCTTC CASSWTSGGANEQFF
TRBJ2-4 TRBV4-1 . many TGCGCCAGCAGCCAAGATGGGAACATTCAGTACTTC CASSQDGNIQYF
TRBJ2-3 TRBV6-6 TRBD2 many TGTGCCAGCACTCTACGTCGGGGGGGAGTCACAGATACGCAGTATTTT CASTLRRGGVTDTQYF
TRBJ1-2 TRBV10-3 TRBD1 many TGTGCCATCAGTCAGGGGGTAAACTATGGCTACACCTTC CAISQGVNYGYTF
TRBJ1-1 TRBV15 . many TGTGCCACCAGCAGAGTGCGGGGGGGGAGGGGGATAAGTGAAGCTTTCTTT CATSRVRGGRGISEAFF
TRBJ2-1 TRBV10-3 TRBD2 many TGTGCCATCAGTGAGAAGAGCGGGGGCTACAATGAGCAGTTCTTC CAISEKSGGYNEQFF
TRBJ2-3 TRBV18 . many TGTGCCAGCTCACCACGGGGGGCCCGTGATACGCAGTATTTT CASSPRGARDTQYF
TRBJ2-7 TRBV24-1 . many TGTGCCACCAGTGATATGGGCATCGAGCAGTACTTC CATSDMGIEQYF
TRBJ1-1 TRBV5-1 TRBD1 . TGCGCCAGCAGTTGGGGACAGGGGGCAACGAACACTGAAGCTTTCTTT CASSWGQGATNTEAFF
TRBJ2-3 TRBV10-2 . many TGCGCCAGCAGTGAGCCCAACTTCTTAGGGGGGGGGCTGGATACGCAGTATTTT CASSEPNFLGGGLDTQYF
TRBJ2-1 TRBV29-1 . many TGCAGCGTTGAAGATCTTTCGGCGGTGGAGCAGTTCTTC CSVEDLSAVEQFF
TRBJ1-4 TRBV9 . many TGTGCCAGCAGCAAAACCGGCCTCCAAGAGGACAAACTGTTTTTT CASSKTGLQEDKLFF